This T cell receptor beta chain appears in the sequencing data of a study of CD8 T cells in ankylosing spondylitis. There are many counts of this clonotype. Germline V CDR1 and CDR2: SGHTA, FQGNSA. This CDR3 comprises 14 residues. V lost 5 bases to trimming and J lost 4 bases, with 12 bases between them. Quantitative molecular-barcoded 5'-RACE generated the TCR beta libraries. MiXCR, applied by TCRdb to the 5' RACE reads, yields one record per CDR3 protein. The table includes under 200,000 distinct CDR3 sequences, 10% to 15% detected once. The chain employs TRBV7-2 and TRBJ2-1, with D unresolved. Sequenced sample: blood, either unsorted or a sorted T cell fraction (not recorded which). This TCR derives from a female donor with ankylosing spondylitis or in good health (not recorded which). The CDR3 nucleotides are TGTGCCAGCAGCCCCCCGACTGGTTACAATGAGCAGTTCTTC. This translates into CASSPPTGYNEQFF.